Below are 27 T cell receptor beta chains sequenced from a single sample in a study of T cell responses to AZD1222 COVID-19 vaccine. Measured with immunoSEQ multiplex PCR; TCRdb has only the in-frame clones, and not every one. The sample has approximately 140,000 clones, roughly 89% seen once. The sequenced sample was peripheral blood, obtained 28 days after the second dose of the MenACWY control vaccine. Source of these receptors: an adult who received the MenACWY meningococcal vaccine as a control.

This rearrangement joins TRBV11-3 to TRBJ2-2; D may be TRBD1 (5 bases). CDR1 is SGHNT, CDR2 YENEEA, per germline. Trimming took 4 bases from V and 5 from J, leaving 11 bases between them. This CDR3 spans 14 amino acids. The CDR3 DNA sequence: TGTGCCAGCAGCTCAGGGCTGTCTACCGGGGAGCTGTTTTTT. Its translation is CASSSGLSTGELFF.

This chain connects TRBV7-8 to TRBJ2-7; possibly TRBD2 for D (6 bases). Germline CDR1 is SGHVS and CDR2 is FQNEAQ. Trimming shortened V by 2 bases and J by 1 base, and 9 bases separated the two germline ends. The CDR3 contains 14 residues. The CDR3 nucleotides read TGTGCCAGCAGCTTACTTCGGGGGTCCTACGAGCAGTACTTC. Amino acids: CASSLLRGSYEQYF.

The rearrangement links TRBV28 to TRBJ1-2; no firm D call. The CDR3 totals 15 residues. The germline V gene has CDR1 MDHEN and CDR2 SYDVKM. Trimming left V 7 bases short and J 2 bases short, with 17 bases between. For the CDR3, the DNA is TGTGCCAGCACCCCCGGTGCGGGCAGCAACTATGGCTACACCTTC. It is translated as CASTPGAGSNYGYTF.

CDR3 sequence: CASSFSGDTGYEQFF. CDR3 in DNA: TGTGCCAGCAGCTTTAGCGGGGATACTGGGTATGAGCAGTTCTTC. The V gene is TRBV11-3, the J gene TRBJ2-1; 8 nucleotides match TRBD2. This CDR3 has 15 residues. The germline V gene has CDR1 SGHNT and CDR2 YENEEA. The V and J ends lost 3 bases and 8 bases, in that order; junction bases with no gene match: 9.

V and J are TRBV19 and TRBJ2-7; maybe TRBD1 (6 bases). The germline V and J ends were trimmed by 5 bases and 2 bases, with 13 bases remaining between them. Per the germline V gene, CDR1 is LNHDA and CDR2 is SQIVND (reference sequence). CDR3 length: 14 amino acids. CDR3 DNA: TGTGCCAGTAGTGAACCCGGGACACCCTACGAGCAGTACTTC. It specifies CASSEPGTPYEQYF.

CDR3 amino acids: CASSVHGGHQPQHF. CDR3 DNA: TGTGCCAGCAGCGTTCATGGGGGACATCAGCCCCAGCATTTT. This chain uses TRBV3-1 (or the pseudogene TRBV3-2) with TRBJ1-5, with a possible D match to TRBD1 (5 bases). The germline V gene encodes CDR1 LGHDT and CDR2 YNNKEL (reference sequence). The CDR3 spans 14 residues. V was cut by 5 bases and J by 5 bases, with 13 bases left in between.

The chain recombines TRBV3-1 (or the pseudogene TRBV3-2) with TRBJ2-1; TRBD1 might be the D (6 bases). Germline CDR1 reads LGHDT; CDR2 reads YNNKEL (reference sequence). This CDR3 has 14 amino acids. V lost 6 bases to trimming and J lost 3 bases, with 12 bases between them. The CDR3 spells CASRSTGSYNEQFF. The CDR3 DNA follows: TGTGCCAGCAGAAGCACAGGGAGCTACAATGAGCAGTTCTTC.

In this sample, this clone turned up once. The chain employs TRBV28 and TRBJ1-2, with D perhaps TRBD1 (5 bases). Germline CDR1 MDHEN, CDR2 SYDVKM. Trimming shortened V by 7 bases and J by 7 bases, and 13 bases separated the two germline ends. The CDR3 is made up of 12 amino acids. Written as DNA, the CDR3 is TGTGCCAGCACCCTTGGGGGGGTTGGCTACACCTTC. Its protein is CASTLGGVGYTF.

The chain uses TRBV5-4 and TRBJ1-2; D is possibly TRBD1 (5 bases). The ends were cut back, 0 bases at V and 0 bases at J, with 12 bases in the middle. Germline loops: CDR1 SGHNT, CDR2 YYREEE (reference sequence). The CDR3 sequence is 16 residues long. CDR3 protein: CASSLVGTATNYGYTF. The CDR3 DNA reads as TGTGCCAGCAGCTTGGTCGGGACCGCCACTAACTATGGCTACACCTTC. Looking up the rest from reference TRBV5-4 and TRBJ1-2 gives the full variable domain: ETGVTQSPTHLIKTRGQQVTLRCSSQSGHNTVSWYQQALGQGPQFIFQYYREEENGRGNFPPRFSGLQFPNYSSELNVNALELDDSALYLCASSLVGTATNYGYTFGSGTRLTVV.

The chain uses TRBV2 and TRBJ2-7; D possibly matches TRBD1 or TRBD2 (5 bases each). Trimming removed 7 bases from V and 0 bases from J, with 13 bases in between. This CDR3 contains 14 residues. Looked up from germline, CDR1 is SNHLY and CDR2 is FYNNEI. The CDR3 region is CASKRDGSSYEQYF. As DNA, the CDR3 is TGTGCCAGCAAACGGGACGGAAGCTCCTACGAGCAGTACTTC.

The V gene is TRBV1, the J gene TRBJ1-6; no check of the table's D call, TRBD1, against the DNA was made. TRBV1 is marked as a pseudogene. The length of the CDR3 is 16 residues. CDR3 loop: CTSSQGVRGRNSPLHF. The CDR3, as DNA: TGCACCAGCAGCCAAGGGGTCAGGGGTCGTAATTCACCCCTCCACTTT.

A word on this clone: Other DNA sequences within the sample encode an identical CDR3. J is TRBJ1-1 and V is TRBV28; weak D call: TRBD1 (6 bases). Germline values: CDR1 MDHEN, CDR2 SYDVKM. The CDR3 loop spans 14 amino acids. Deletions cut 1 base from V and 4 bases from J, with 10 bases between. The CDR3 DNA is TGTGCCAGCAGTTTATTGGGAGGGGGCACTGAAGCTTTCTTT. Residues: CASSLLGGGTEAFF.

This chain uses TRBV24-1 with TRBJ1-1; 8 bases match TRBD1. This CDR3 contains 14 residues. Trimming at V came to 9 bases and at J to 2 bases, leaving 7 bases not matched to a gene. Per germline, CDR1 KGHDR and CDR2 SFDVKD. CDR3 nucleotide sequence: TGTGCCACCCGAGCTGGGACAGGTAACACTGAAGCTTTCTTT. This gives the protein CATRAGTGNTEAFF.

The chain recombines TRBV29-1 with TRBJ2-3; no clear D. V was cut by 5 bases and J by 4 bases, with 7 bases left in between. Germline V lookup: CDR1 SQVTM, CDR2 ANQGSEA. The CDR3 runs to 11 residues. The CDR3 DNA reads as TGCAGCGTTAAGGGCCCAGATACGCAGTATTTT. This encodes CSVKGPDTQYF.

This clone was found a few times. The V and J genes are TRBV13 and TRBJ1-2, with 11 nucleotides matching TRBD1. This CDR3 contains 16 residues. Germline V gene data show CDR1 as PRHDT and CDR2 as FYEKMQ (reference sequence). J was trimmed by 5 bases and V by 0 bases; bases with no gene match: 5. CDR3 coding DNA: TGTGCCAGCAGCTTAGGAGGAGGGACAGGGGGATATGGCTACACCTTC. Amino acid sequence: CASSLGGGTGGYGYTF.

This chain links TRBV5-6 with TRBJ2-3, with 8 positions matching TRBD2. CDR1 SGHDT and CDR2 YYEEEE come from the germline V gene. V lost 2 bases and J lost 3; bases outside the gene matches: 8. The CDR3 covers 16 residues. The CDR3 here is CASSFTGTSVTDTQYF. In DNA, the CDR3 is TGTGCCAGCAGCTTTACCGGGACTAGTGTTACAGATACGCAGTATTTT.

The chain employs TRBV19 and TRBJ1-2; a weak D match, TRBD1 (5 bases). Germline V gene lookup returns CDR1 LNHDA and CDR2 SQIVND (reference sequence). V lost 4 bases and J 0 bases, leaving 9 bases between the germline ends. The CDR3 is 14 residues long. DNA of the CDR3: TGTGCCAGTAGTACTGACAGACCTAACTATGGCTACACCTTC. Translated, it gives CASSTDRPNYGYTF.

This sequence joins TRBV18 and TRBJ2-1; 10 bases match TRBD1. The CDR3 runs to 15 residues. Germline values: CDR1 KGHSH, CDR2 LQKENI. The ends lost 3 bases at V and 4 bases at J; junction bases unmatched: 3. CDR3 DNA: TGTGCCAGCTCACCCAGGACAGGGGGATACAATGAGCAGTTCTTC. As protein: CASSPRTGGYNEQFF.

This chain connects TRBV6-4 to TRBJ2-2; 8 nucleotides match TRBD2. The trim removed 3 bases at V and 6 bases at J, leaving 6 bases unmatched. Germline CDR1 reads MRHNA; CDR2 reads SNTAGT. CDR3 length: 15 residues. CDR3 loop: CASSESGSSAGELFF. In DNA form, the CDR3 reads TGTGCCAGCAGTGAAAGCGGGAGTTCAGCCGGGGAGCTGTTTTTT.

The rearrangement links TRBV29-1 to TRBJ1-4, with TRBD1 matching over 8 bases. Germline CDR1 reads SQVTM; CDR2 reads ANQGSEA. Trimming at V came to 3 bases and at J to 7 bases, leaving 7 bases not matched to a gene. The CDR3 is 14 amino acids. CDR3 nucleotides: TGCAGCGTTGACTCCGGGACAGGATCTGAAAAACTGTTTTTT. Protein product: CSVDSGTGSEKLFF.

The chain has TRBV19 and TRBJ2-3; D remains unclear. Trimming stripped 3 bases from V and 6 bases from J, with 16 bases between. The CDR3 runs 15 residues. From germline, CDR1 is LNHDA and CDR2 SQIVND (reference sequence). The chain's CDR3 is CASSIRKNLVDTQYF. DNA for the CDR3: TGTGCCAGTAGTATCCGAAAGAACTTAGTGGATACGCAGTATTTT.

CDR3 DNA sequence: TGTGCCAGCGGTGGCCAGTCGACCTTCGGCGAGCAGTACTTC. Its protein product is CASGGQSTFGEQYF. The genes are TRBV2 and TRBJ2-7; D not resolved. This CDR3 contains 14 residues. Trimming left V 8 bases short and J 6 bases short, with 20 bases between. CDR1 is SNHLY and CDR2 is FYNNEI in the germline V gene. The full variable domain, with the rest looked up from reference TRBV2 and TRBJ2-7, is EPEVTQTPSHQVTQMGQEVILRCVPISNHLYFYWYRQILGQKVEFLVSFYNNEISEKSEIFDDQFSVERPDGSNFTLKIRSTKLEDSAMYFCASGGQSTFGEQYFGPGTRLTVT.

Concerning this clone itself: In the same sample, other DNA sequences code for this CDR3. The chain links TRBV7-9 to TRBJ2-3; D call uncertain. The CDR3 is 13 amino acids. Per germline, CDR1 SEHNR and CDR2 FQNEAQ (reference sequence). Trimming took off 4 bases at V and 1 base at J, with 6 bases between the two ends. The CDR3: CASSYGGTDTQYF. As DNA, the CDR3 is TGTGCCAGCAGCTACGGAGGCACAGATACGCAGTATTTT. The full variable domain, its missing parts supplied by reference TRBV7-9 and TRBJ2-3, is DTGVSQNPRHKITKRGQNVTFRCDPISEHNRLYWYRQTLGQGPEFLTYFQNEAQLEKSRLLSDRFSAERPKGSFSTLEIQRTEQGDSAMYLCASSYGGTDTQYFGPGTRLTVL.

In its sample, this clone was seen a few times. The chain employs TRBV6-5 and TRBJ2-5, with D possibly called TRBD1 or TRBD2 (5 bases each). This CDR3 is built from 15 residues. CDR1 is MNHEY and CDR2 is SVGAGI in the germline V gene. V lost 7 bases and J 3 bases, leaving 18 bases between the germline ends. CDR3 protein: CASTLRGWNKETQYF. CDR3 DNA: TGTGCCAGCACCCTACGGGGCTGGAATAAAGAGACCCAGTACTTC.

V and J are TRBV9 and TRBJ1-2, with a tentative D call TRBD1 (5 bases). The V gene's germline CDR1 is SGDLS and CDR2 YYNGEE. The V and J ends lost 3 bases and 5 bases respectively, with 11 bases between them. The CDR3 is 13 amino acids. CDR3 amino acids: CASSGGEDYGYTF. DNA for the CDR3: TGTGCCAGCAGCGGGGGGGAGGATTATGGCTACACCTTC.

The table lists this clone with a few counts. An end of the junction differs from the germline gene, which may be a read error. The chain carries TRBV28 and TRBJ1-6; D not certain. CDR3 size: 13 residues. Germline values: CDR1 MDHEN, CDR2 SYDVKM. The DNA of the CDR3 is TGTGCCAGCAGTTTATACCCGTGGACCCTAACCCATTTT. The encoded protein is CASSLYPWTLTHF. Together with reference TRBV28 and TRBJ1-6, the CDR3 gives the full variable domain: DVKVTQSSRYLVKRTGEKVFLECVQDMDHENMFWYRQDPGLGLRLIYFSYDVKMKEKGDIPEGYSVSREKKERFSLILESASTNQTSMYLCASSLYPWTLTHFGNGTRLTVT.

This clone appeared once. J is TRBJ1-1 and V is TRBV18; D is possibly TRBD1 (5 bases). Trimming took 3 bases from V and 0 from J, leaving 8 bases between them. The CDR3 sequence is 14 residues long. CDR1 is KGHSH, CDR2 LQKENI, per germline. The chain's CDR3 is CASSPNRMNTEAFF. The CDR3, as DNA: TGTGCCAGCTCACCCAACAGGATGAACACTGAAGCTTTCTTT.